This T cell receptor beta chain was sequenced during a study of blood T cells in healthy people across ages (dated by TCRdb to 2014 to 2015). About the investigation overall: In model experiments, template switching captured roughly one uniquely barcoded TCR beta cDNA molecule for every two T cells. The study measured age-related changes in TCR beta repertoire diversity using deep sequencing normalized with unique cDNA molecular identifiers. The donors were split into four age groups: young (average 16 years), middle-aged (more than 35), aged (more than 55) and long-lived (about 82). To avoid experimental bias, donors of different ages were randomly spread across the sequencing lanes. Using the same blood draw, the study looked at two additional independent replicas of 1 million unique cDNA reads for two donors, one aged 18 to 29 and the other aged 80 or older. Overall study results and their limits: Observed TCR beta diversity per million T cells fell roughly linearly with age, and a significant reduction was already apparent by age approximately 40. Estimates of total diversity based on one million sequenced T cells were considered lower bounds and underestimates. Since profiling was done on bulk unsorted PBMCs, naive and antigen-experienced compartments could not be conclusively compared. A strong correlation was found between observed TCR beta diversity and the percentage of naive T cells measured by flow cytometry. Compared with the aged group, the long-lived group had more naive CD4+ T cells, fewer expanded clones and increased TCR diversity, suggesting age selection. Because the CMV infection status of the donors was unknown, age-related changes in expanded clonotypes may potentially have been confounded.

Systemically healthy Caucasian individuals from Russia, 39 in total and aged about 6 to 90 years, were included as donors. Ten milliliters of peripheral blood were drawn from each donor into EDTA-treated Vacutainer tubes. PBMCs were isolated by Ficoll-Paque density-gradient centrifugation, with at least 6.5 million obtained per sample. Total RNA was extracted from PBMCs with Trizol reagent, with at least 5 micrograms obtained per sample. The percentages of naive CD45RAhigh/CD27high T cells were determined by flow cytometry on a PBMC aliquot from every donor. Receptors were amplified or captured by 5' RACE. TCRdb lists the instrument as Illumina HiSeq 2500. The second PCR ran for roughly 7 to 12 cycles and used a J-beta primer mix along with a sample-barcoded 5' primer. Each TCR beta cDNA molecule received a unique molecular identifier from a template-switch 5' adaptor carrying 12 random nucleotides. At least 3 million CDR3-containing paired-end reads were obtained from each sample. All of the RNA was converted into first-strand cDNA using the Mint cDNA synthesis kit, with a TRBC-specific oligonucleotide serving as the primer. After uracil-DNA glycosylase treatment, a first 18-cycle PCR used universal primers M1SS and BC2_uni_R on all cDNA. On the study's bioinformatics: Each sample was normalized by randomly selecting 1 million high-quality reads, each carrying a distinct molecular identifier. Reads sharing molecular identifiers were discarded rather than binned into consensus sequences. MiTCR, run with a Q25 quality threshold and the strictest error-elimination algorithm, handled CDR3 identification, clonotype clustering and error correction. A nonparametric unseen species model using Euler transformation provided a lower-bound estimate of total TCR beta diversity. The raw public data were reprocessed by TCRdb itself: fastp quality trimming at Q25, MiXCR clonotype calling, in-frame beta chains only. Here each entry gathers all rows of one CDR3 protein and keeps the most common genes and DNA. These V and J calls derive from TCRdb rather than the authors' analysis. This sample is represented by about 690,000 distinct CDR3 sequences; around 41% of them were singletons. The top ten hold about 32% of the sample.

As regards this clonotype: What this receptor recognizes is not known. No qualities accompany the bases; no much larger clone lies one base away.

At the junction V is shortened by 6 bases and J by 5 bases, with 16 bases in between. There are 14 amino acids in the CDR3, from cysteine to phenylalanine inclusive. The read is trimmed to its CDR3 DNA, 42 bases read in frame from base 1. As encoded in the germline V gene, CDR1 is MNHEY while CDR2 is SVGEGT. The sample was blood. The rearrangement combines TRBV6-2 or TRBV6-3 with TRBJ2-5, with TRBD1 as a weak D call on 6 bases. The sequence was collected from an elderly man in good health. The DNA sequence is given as TGTGCCAGCAGCCTAAACAGGGTTACGGAGACCCAGTACTTC. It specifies CASSLNRVTETQYF.